The 8 T cell receptor beta chains given below trace back to one sample, sequenced in a study of shared clonotypes between healthy human individuals. Repertoires were generated with immunoSEQ multiplex PCR, while TCRdb's copy carries only in-frame clones and drops some. The sample has some 2,000,000 clones, about 94% seen once. What was sequenced was naive CD4+ T cells sorted from blood. As to subset: CD45RA+ positively selected. The receptor set was obtained from a man aged 18 to 29 in good health.

The chain uses TRBV27 and TRBJ2-1; D perhaps matches TRBD2 (6 bases). The V end was cut by 4 bases, the J end by 9 bases, with 10 bases between. Germline CDR1 MNHEY, CDR2 SMNVEV (reference sequence). The CDR3 length is 12 residues. The CDR3 DNA reads as TGTGCCAGCAGTTGGAGGGGATCTGAGCAGTTCTTC. Amino acid sequence: CASSWRGSEQFF.

CDR3 region: CASSEGGVAAKNIQYF. The CDR3, as DNA: TGTGCCAGCAGTGAGGGAGGGGTTGCAGCCAAAAACATTCAGTACTTC. V is TRBV6-1 and J is TRBJ2-4; 7 nucleotides align to TRBD2. Germline-derived CDR1 and CDR2 are MNHNS and SASEGT. V lost 3 bases to trimming and J lost 0 bases; unmatched junction nucleotides: 5. The CDR3 has 16 amino acids.

Comments on this clone: The same CDR3 can be traced to other DNA sequences in this sample. V gene TRBV25-1 combines with J gene TRBJ2-7; perhaps TRBD2 as D (5 bases). This CDR3 has 13 amino acids. The V and J ends lost 1 base and 3 bases respectively, with 7 bases between them. Germline V gene data show CDR1 as MGHDK and CDR2 as SYGVNS. This chain's CDR3 is CASSEFGSYEQYF. The CDR3 DNA follows: TGTGCCAGCAGTGAATTTGGGAGCTACGAGCAGTACTTC.

The chain is built from TRBV18 and TRBJ1-1, with unresolved D. This CDR3 spans 15 amino acids. Trimming pared 3 bases from V and 0 bases from J, leaving 11 bases between. Per the germline V gene, CDR1 is KGHSH and CDR2 is LQKENI. The CDR3 region has the DNA TGTGCCAGCTCACCGGACTCCACGATGAACACTGAAGCTTTCTTT. This gives the protein CASSPDSTMNTEAFF.

This chain connects TRBV29-1 to TRBJ1-1; the match to TRBD1 covers 8 bases. The J segment lost 4 bases and the V segment lost 6 bases, leaving 7 bases of the junction unmatched. There are 13 residues in the CDR3. Germline CDR1 and CDR2: SQVTM and ANQGSEA. The CDR3 is CSVETGAPTEAFF. The CDR3 nucleotides read TGCAGCGTAGAGACAGGGGCCCCCACTGAAGCTTTCTTT.

V gene TRBV4-1 combines with J gene TRBJ1-1; D uncertain. CDR1 MGHRA and CDR2 YSYEKL come from the germline V gene. Trimming removed 2 bases from V and 1 base from J, with 11 bases in between. There are 15 residues in the CDR3. This CDR3 is CASSQQSGANTEAFF. The CDR3 nucleotides read TGCGCCAGCAGCCAACAGTCTGGTGCGAACACTGAAGCTTTCTTT.

V is TRBV6-6 and J is TRBJ1-5; TRBD1 aligns across 8 bases. In germline, CDR1 is MNHNY, CDR2 SVGAGI (reference sequence). The CDR3 runs 15 residues. V dropped 2 bases and J dropped 4; count of bases not matched to a gene: 4. CDR3 bases: TGTGCCAGCAGTTACATGGACAGGGAAAATCAGCCCCAGCATTTT. Protein product: CASSYMDRENQPQHF.

The CDR3 loop is CASSLFDSSEQYF. The CDR3 bases are TGTGCCAGCAGCTTGTTCGACAGCTCCGAGCAGTACTTC. The gene calls are TRBV11-2 and TRBJ2-7; maybe TRBD1 (5 bases). The CDR3 sequence is 13 residues long. Germline V gene data show CDR1 as SGHAT and CDR2 as FQNNGV. Trimming left V 3 bases short and J 6 bases short, with 12 bases between.